This T cell receptor (beta chain) was profiled in a study of T-cell reconstitution after alpha-beta-depleted transplantation in children. Trimming stripped 1 base from V and 4 bases from J, with 17 bases between. Germline V CDR1 and CDR2: LGHNA, YSLEER. The CDR3 has 17 residues. At least ten counts were recorded for this clonotype. Preparation of the TCRbeta library used unique molecular identifiers. MiXCR, run by TCRdb on the PCR reads, gives a single entry per CDR3 protein. This sample has 350,000 to 450,000 distinct CDR3 sequences; roughly 20% occur once, and the top ten carry less than 4.5%. The specimen comprised PBMCs from the stem cell graft donor, sampled from the stem cell graft. The TCR comes from a human donor who donated a stem cell graft to a child with acute myeloid leukemia. This chain uses TRBV4-3 with TRBJ2-1, with D uncertain. As DNA, the CDR3 is TGCGCCAGCAGCCAAGGCTACGACCTGGCTCCTTACAATGAGCAGTTCTTC. It is translated as CASSQGYDLAPYNEQFF.